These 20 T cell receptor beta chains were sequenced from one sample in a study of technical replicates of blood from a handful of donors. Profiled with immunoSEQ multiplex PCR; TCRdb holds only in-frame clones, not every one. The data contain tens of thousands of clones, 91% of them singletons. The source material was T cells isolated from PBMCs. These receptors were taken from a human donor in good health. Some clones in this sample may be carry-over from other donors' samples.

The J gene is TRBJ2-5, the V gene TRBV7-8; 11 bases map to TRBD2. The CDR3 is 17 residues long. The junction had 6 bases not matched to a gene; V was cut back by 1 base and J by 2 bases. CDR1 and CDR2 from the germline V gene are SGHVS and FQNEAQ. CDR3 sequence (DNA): TGTGCCAGCAGCTTAGGAGGACTAGCGGGTTTACAAGAGACCCAGTACTTC. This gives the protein CASSLGGLAGLQETQYF.

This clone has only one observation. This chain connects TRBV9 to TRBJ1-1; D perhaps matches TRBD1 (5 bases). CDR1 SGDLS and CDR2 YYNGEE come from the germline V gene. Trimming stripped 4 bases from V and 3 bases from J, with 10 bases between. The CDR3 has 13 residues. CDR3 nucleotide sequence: TGTGCCAGCAGCTACCAGGGATACACTGAAGCTTTCTTT. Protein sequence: CASSYQGYTEAFF. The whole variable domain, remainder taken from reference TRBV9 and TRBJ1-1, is DSGVTQTPKHLITATGQRVTLRCSPRSGDLSVYWYQQSLDQGLQFLIQYYNGEERAKGNILERFSAQQFPDLHSELNLSSLELGDSALYFCASSYQGYTEAFFGQGTRLTVV.

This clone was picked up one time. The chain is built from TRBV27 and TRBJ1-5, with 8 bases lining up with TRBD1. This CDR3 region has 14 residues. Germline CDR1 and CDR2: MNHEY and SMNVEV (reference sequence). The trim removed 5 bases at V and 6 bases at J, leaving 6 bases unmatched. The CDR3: CASSRAGGLQPQHF. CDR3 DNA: TGTGCCAGCAGTCGAGCAGGGGGCCTTCAGCCCCAGCATTTT.

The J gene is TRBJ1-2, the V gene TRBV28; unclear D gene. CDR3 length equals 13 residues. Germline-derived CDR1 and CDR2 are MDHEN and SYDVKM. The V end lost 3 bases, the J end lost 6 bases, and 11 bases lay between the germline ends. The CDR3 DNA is TGTGCCAGCAGTTTCATGGAGGCAGATGGCTACACCTTC. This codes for CASSFMEADGYTF.

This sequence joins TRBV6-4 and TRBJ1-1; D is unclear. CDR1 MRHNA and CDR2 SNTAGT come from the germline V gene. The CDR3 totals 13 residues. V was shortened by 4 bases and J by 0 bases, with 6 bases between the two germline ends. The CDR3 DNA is TGTGCCAGCAGTGCCTCCGTGAACACTGAAGCTTTCTTT. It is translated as CASSASVNTEAFF.

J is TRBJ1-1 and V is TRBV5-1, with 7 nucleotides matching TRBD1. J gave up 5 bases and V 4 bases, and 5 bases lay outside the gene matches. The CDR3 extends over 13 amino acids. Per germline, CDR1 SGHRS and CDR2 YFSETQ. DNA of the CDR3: TGCGCCAGCAGCCCAACAGGGGTAACTGAAGCTTTCTTT. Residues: CASSPTGVTEAFF.

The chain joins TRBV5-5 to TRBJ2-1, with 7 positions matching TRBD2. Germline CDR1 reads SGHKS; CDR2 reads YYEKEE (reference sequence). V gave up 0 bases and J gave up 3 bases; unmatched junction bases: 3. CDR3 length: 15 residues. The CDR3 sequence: CASSLELAFYNEQFF. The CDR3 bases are TGTGCCAGCAGCTTGGAACTAGCGTTCTACAATGAGCAGTTCTTC.

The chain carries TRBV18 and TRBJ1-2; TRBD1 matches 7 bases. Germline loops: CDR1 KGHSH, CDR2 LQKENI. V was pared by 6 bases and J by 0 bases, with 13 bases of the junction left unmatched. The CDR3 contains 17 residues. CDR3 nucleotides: TGTGCCAGCTCCCAGGGTGTACAGGGGAGCACTAACTATGGCTACACCTTC. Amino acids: CASSQGVQGSTNYGYTF. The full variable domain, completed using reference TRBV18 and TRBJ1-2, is NAGVMQNPRHLVRRRGQEARLRCSPMKGHSHVYWYRQLPEEGLKFMVYLQKENIIDESGMPKERFSAEFPKEGPSILRIQQVVRGDSAAYFCASSQGVQGSTNYGYTFGSGTRLTVV.

CDR3 nucleotides: TGTGCCAGCAGCTTAACCGGGACAGGTGCAGATACGCAGTATTTT. Its protein is CASSLTGTGADTQYF. The rearrangement joins TRBV13 to TRBJ2-3; 8 bases are a match to TRBD1. V trimming: 2 bases; J trimming: 4 bases; junction bases outside the gene matches: 5. CDR1 and CDR2 from the germline V gene are PRHDT and FYEKMQ (reference sequence). The CDR3 has 15 residues. The variable domain in full, completed from reference TRBV13 and TRBJ2-3, reads AAGVIQSPRHLIKEKRETATLKCYPIPRHDTVYWYQQGPGQDPQFLISFYEKMQSDKGSIPDRFSAQQFSDYHSELNMSSLELGDSALYFCASSLTGTGADTQYFGPGTRLTVL.

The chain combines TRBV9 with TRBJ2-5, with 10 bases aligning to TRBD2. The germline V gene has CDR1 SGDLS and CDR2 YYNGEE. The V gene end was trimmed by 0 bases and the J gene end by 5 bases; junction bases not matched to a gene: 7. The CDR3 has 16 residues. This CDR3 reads CASSVGLAGVSETQYF. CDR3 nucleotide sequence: TGTGCCAGCAGCGTAGGCCTAGCGGGAGTCTCGGAGACCCAGTACTTC.

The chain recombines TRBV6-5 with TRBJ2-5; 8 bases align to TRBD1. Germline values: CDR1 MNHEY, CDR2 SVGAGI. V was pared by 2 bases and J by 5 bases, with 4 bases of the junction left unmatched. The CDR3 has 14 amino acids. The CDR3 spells CASSYGTGGETQYF. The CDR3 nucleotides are TGTGCCAGCAGTTACGGGACAGGCGGGGAGACCCAGTACTTC.

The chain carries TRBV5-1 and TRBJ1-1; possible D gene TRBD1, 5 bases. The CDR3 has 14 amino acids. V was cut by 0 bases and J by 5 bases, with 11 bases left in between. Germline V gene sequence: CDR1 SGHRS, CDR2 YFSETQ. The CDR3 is CASSLVQGRTEAFF. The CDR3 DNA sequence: TGCGCCAGCAGCTTGGTGCAGGGAAGGACTGAAGCTTTCTTT.

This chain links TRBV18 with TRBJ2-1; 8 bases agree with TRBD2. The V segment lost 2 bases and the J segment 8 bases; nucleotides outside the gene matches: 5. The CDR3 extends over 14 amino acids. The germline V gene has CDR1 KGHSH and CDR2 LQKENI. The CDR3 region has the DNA TGTGCCAGCTCACCATCTAGCGGGTCCTATGAGCAGTTCTTC. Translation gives CASSPSSGSYEQFF.

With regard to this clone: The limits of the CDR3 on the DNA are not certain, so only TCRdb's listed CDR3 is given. Here the CDR3 reads CASILDRDYGYTF. The rearrangement joins TRBV2 to TRBJ1-2; no DNA check was done on the table's D call, TRBD1. The CDR3 totals 13 residues, both ends included. Germline CDR1 SNHLY, CDR2 FYNNEI.

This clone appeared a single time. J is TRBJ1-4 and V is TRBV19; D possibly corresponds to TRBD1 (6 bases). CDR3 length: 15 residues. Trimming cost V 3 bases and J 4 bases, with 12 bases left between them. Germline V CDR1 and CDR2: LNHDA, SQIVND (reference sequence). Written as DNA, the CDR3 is TGTGCCAGTAGTATGGGTACAGGGATTAATGAAAAACTGTTTTTT. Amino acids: CASSMGTGINEKLFF.

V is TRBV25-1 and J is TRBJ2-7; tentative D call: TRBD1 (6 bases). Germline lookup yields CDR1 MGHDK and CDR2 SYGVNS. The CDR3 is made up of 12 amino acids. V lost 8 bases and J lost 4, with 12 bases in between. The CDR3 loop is CASGDTAYEQYF. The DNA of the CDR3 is TGTGCCAGCGGGGACACCGCATACGAGCAGTACTTC.

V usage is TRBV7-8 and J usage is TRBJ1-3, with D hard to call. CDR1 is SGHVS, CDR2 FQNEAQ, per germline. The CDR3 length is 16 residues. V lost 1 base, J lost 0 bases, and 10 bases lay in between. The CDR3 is CASSLEGSHSGNTIYF. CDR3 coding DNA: TGTGCCAGCAGCTTAGAAGGGAGTCACTCTGGAAACACCATATATTTT.

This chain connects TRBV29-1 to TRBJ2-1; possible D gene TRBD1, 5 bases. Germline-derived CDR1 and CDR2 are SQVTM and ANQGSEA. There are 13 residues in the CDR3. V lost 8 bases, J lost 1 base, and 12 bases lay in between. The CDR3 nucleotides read TGCAGCCTAGGGGATGGGTCCTACAATGAGCAGTTCTTC. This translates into CSLGDGSYNEQFF.

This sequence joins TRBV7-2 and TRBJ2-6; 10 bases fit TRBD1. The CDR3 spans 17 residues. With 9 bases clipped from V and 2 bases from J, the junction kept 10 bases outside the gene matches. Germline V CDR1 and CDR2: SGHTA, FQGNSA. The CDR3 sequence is CASTPGQGYPGANVLTF. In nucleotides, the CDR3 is TGTGCCAGTACGCCGGGACAGGGGTACCCTGGGGCCAACGTCCTGACTTTC.

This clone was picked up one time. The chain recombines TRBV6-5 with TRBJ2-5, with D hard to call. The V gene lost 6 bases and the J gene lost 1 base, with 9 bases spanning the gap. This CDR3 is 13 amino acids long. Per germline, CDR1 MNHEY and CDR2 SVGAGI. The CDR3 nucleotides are TGTGCCAGCAGGAGTCTAGTCCAAGAGACCCAGTACTTC. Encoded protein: CASRSLVQETQYF.